The 10 T cell receptor beta chains presented below share a single source sample, sequenced in a study of control samples from healthy donors and cancer patients. The method was immunoSEQ multiplex PCR; TCRdb's version includes in-frame clones alone and lacks a portion of them. Of 130,000 or so clones in the sample, around nine tenths were seen once. Sequencing was carried out using blood. Every receptor here comes from a man under 40 in good health.

The V call is TRBV29-1, the J call TRBJ1-1; D is uncertain. The CDR3 spans 12 residues. V lost 6 bases and J lost 7, with 15 bases in between. Germline V gene data show CDR1 as SQVTM and CDR2 as ANQGSEA. The CDR3 bases are TGCAGCGTAGTCGAAGAGGTCAATGAAGCTTTCTTT. Amino acid sequence: CSVVEEVNEAFF.

This sequence joins TRBV3-1 (or the pseudogene TRBV3-2) and TRBJ1-2, with D possibly matching TRBD1 (6 bases). The CDR3 totals 13 residues. V gave up 3 bases and J gave up 7 bases, with 12 bases separating them. The germline gives CDR1 LGHDT, CDR2 YNNKEL (reference sequence). DNA of the CDR3: TGTGCCAGCAGCCAGACAGGAGCAGGTGGCTACACCTTC. Its translation is CASSQTGAGGYTF.

The chain employs TRBV9 and TRBJ2-1; D is ambiguous. Trimming took 0 bases from V and 5 from J, leaving 6 bases between them. This CDR3 spans 13 amino acids. CDR1 is SGDLS and CDR2 is YYNGEE in the germline V gene. Written as DNA, the CDR3 is TGTGCCAGCAGCGTAGATAGGAACAATGAGCAGTTCTTC. Its translation: CASSVDRNNEQFF.

The CDR3 region has the DNA TGTGCCAGCAGCGGAGATGGCAGAGGGCATGGCTACACCTTC. Encoded protein: CASSGDGRGHGYTF. The V gene is TRBV7-6, the J gene TRBJ1-2; D is uncertain. CDR3 length: 14 residues. V gave up 5 bases and J gave up 6 bases, with 16 bases separating them. Germline CDR1 is SGHVS and CDR2 is FNYEAQ.

The rearrangement uses TRBV30 and TRBJ1-1, with a tentative D call TRBD1 (5 bases). The ends were cut back, 2 bases at V and 1 base at J, with 11 bases in the middle. Germline values: CDR1 GTSNPN, CDR2 SVGIG (reference sequence). The CDR3 is 14 residues long. The CDR3 DNA is TGTGCCTGGAGTAAGGGAGGGACGAACACTGAAGCTTTCTTT. Protein: CAWSKGGTNTEAFF. Complete variable domain (other parts from reference TRBV30 and TRBJ1-1): SQTIHQWPATLVQPVGSPLSLECTVEGTSNPNLYWYRQAAGRGLQLLFYSVGIGQISSEVPQNLSASRPQDRQFILSSKKLLLSDSGFYLCAWSKGGTNTEAFFGQGTRLTVV.

This sequence joins TRBV6-5 and TRBJ1-6; D is uncertain. CDR1 and CDR2 (germline): MNHEY, SVGAGI. The CDR3 extends over 14 amino acids. The V gene lost 7 bases and the J gene lost 6 bases, with 13 bases spanning the gap. CDR3 residues: CASTLDRVNSPLHF. The CDR3 DNA reads TGTGCCAGCACCCTGGACCGAGTTAATTCACCCCTCCACTTT.

V is TRBV27 and J is TRBJ1-3, with 7 bases aligning to TRBD1. The V and J ends lost 5 bases and 4 bases, in that order; junction bases with no gene match: 8. CDR3 size: 15 residues. Germline V gene sequence: CDR1 MNHEY, CDR2 SMNVEV (reference sequence). The CDR3 region is CASSLRQGWGNTIYF. CDR3 nucleotides: TGTGCCAGCAGTCTCAGACAGGGTTGGGGAAACACCATATATTTT.

This chain joins TRBV5-1 and TRBJ2-2; maybe TRBD1 (5 bases). The V gene's germline CDR1 is SGHRS and CDR2 YFSETQ. Trimming removed 0 bases from V and 4 bases from J, with 7 bases in between. The CDR3 has 14 amino acids. CDR3 region: CASSLGRATGELFF. Written as DNA, the CDR3 is TGCGCCAGCAGCTTGGGCAGGGCCACCGGGGAGCTGTTTTTT.

The V and J genes are TRBV19 and TRBJ2-7; TRBD1 agrees at 10 bases. Germline CDR1 and CDR2: LNHDA and SQIVND (reference sequence). This CDR3 comprises 15 residues. V shed 3 bases, J shed 5 bases, and the junction held 7 bases outside the gene matches. As DNA, the CDR3 is TGTGCCAGTAGTATCTCCGGGACAGGGGTCCACGAGCAGTACTTC. It specifies CASSISGTGVHEQYF.

CDR3 nucleotides: TGCGCCAGCAGCTTGGCAGGGGATAATTCACCCCTCCACTTT. Amino acids: CASSLAGDNSPLHF. This chain uses TRBV5-1 with TRBJ1-6; perhaps TRBD1 as D (6 bases). This CDR3 has 14 residues. The germline V gene has CDR1 SGHRS and CDR2 YFSETQ. V dropped 0 bases and J dropped 5 bases, with 6 bases sitting between them.